A single sample gave rise to the 20 T cell receptor beta chains below, sequenced in a study of blood T cell repertoires in COVID-19. This table comes from immunoSEQ multiplex PCR, and its TCRdb copy is limited to in-frame clones, with some not included. The data contain some 100,000 clones, approximately 91% of them singletons. Material: peripheral blood. Every receptor here comes from a woman in her sixties or seventies with acute or convalescent COVID-19.

The genes are TRBV28 and TRBJ2-7; D not resolved. CDR1 and CDR2 from the germline V gene are MDHEN and SYDVKM. The CDR3 consists of 19 residues. The germline V and J ends were trimmed by 0 bases and 3 bases, with 24 bases remaining between them. CDR3 loop: CASSLWVTPLEELRYEQYF. In DNA, the CDR3 is TGTGCCAGCAGTTTATGGGTCACCCCCTTAGAAGAGCTACGCTACGAGCAGTACTTC.

The chain carries TRBV6-5 and TRBJ1-1; D is possibly TRBD1 (5 bases). V was pared by 6 bases and J by 4 bases, with 18 bases between. CDR3 size: 15 residues. CDR1 MNHEY and CDR2 SVGAGI come from the germline V gene. The CDR3 loop reads CASRRGSGPTTEAFF. The CDR3 DNA is TGTGCCAGCAGGCGGGGGTCGGGGCCGACCACTGAAGCTTTCTTT.

V gene TRBV24-1 combines with J gene TRBJ2-1, with D tentatively TRBD1 (6 bases). Germline values: CDR1 KGHDR, CDR2 SFDVKD. The CDR3 is made up of 11 amino acids. V dropped 5 bases and J dropped 10 bases, with 8 bases sitting between them. CDR3 residues: CATSGGTEQFF. DNA for the CDR3: TGTGCCACCAGTGGGGGGACAGAGCAGTTCTTC.

The rearrangement uses TRBV7-9 and TRBJ1-1; 7 nucleotides agree with TRBD1. There are 13 residues in the CDR3. The J segment lost 7 bases and the V segment lost 4 bases, leaving 6 bases of the junction unmatched. Germline V gene sequence: CDR1 SEHNR, CDR2 FQNEAQ (reference sequence). CDR3 nucleotide sequence: TGTGCCAGCAGCTATCAGGGGGTTAGTGAAGCTTTCTTT. Amino acid sequence: CASSYQGVSEAFF.

This chain connects TRBV6-6 to TRBJ1-5; TRBD1 aligns across 7 bases. The CDR3 length is 14 residues. The V gene end was trimmed by 5 bases and the J gene end by 6 bases; junction bases not matched to a gene: 7. The germline V gene encodes CDR1 MNHNY and CDR2 SVGAGI (reference sequence). In DNA, the CDR3 is TGTGCCAGCAGTGGGACAGCAGGGAGTCAGCCCCAGCATTTT. This gives the protein CASSGTAGSQPQHF.

This sequence joins TRBV3-1 (or the pseudogene TRBV3-2) and TRBJ2-3; TRBD2 agrees at 12 bases. This CDR3 region has 19 residues. Germline values: CDR1 LGHDT, CDR2 YNNKEL (reference sequence). The trim removed 3 bases at V and 6 bases at J, leaving 16 bases unmatched. CDR3 bases: TGTGCCAGCAGCCATCCCAGGGGGACTAGCGGGTCGGGGGCTGATACGCAGTATTTT. Its translation is CASSHPRGTSGSGADTQYF.

The chain joins TRBV11-2 to TRBJ2-7; 8 bases align to TRBD1. Per the germline V gene, CDR1 is SGHAT and CDR2 is FQNNGV. This CDR3 has 14 amino acids. After removal of 3 bases from V and 2 bases from J, the junction contained 3 bases not matched to a gene. CDR3 region: CASSLGQVAYEQYF. DNA of the CDR3: TGTGCCAGCAGCTTGGGACAGGTGGCCTACGAGCAGTACTTC.

The CDR3 DNA is TGCAGCGTTGAAACAGGGGTAGGTCAGCCCCAGCATTTT. This gives the protein CSVETGVGQPQHF. This chain connects TRBV29-1 to TRBJ1-5, with 7 nucleotides matching TRBD1. V trimming: 2 bases; J trimming: 6 bases; junction bases outside the gene matches: 4. Per the germline V gene, CDR1 is SQVTM and CDR2 is ANQGSEA. The CDR3 is made up of 13 amino acids.

Only one count was recorded for this clone. This chain joins TRBV11-2 and TRBJ1-4; D may be TRBD1 (6 bases). Trimming removed 2 bases from V and 6 bases from J, with 13 bases in between. The CDR3 has 15 residues. The germline CDR1 and CDR2 sequences are SGHAT and FQNNGV. CDR3 in DNA: TGTGCCAGCAGCTTATCAGGGGCAAAGGATGAAAAACTGTTTTTT. Translation: CASSLSGAKDEKLFF.

The rearrangement uses TRBV30 and TRBJ1-2; D possibly corresponds to TRBD1 (6 bases). The CDR3 loop spans 11 amino acids. CDR1 is GTSNPN, CDR2 SVGIG, per germline (reference sequence). Trimming shortened V by 4 bases and J by 8 bases, and 11 bases separated the two germline ends. CDR3 sequence: CAWIQGAGYTF. CDR3 DNA sequence: TGTGCCTGGATACAGGGAGCAGGCTACACCTTC.

Written as DNA, the CDR3 is TGTGCCAGCAGTTTACCGGGAGATCAGCCCCAGCATTTT. This translates into CASSLPGDQPQHF. The chain combines TRBV28 with TRBJ1-5; D uncertain. Germline V gene data show CDR1 as MDHEN and CDR2 as SYDVKM. The CDR3 runs 13 residues. Deletions cut 2 bases from V and 5 bases from J, with 7 bases between.

The V and J genes are TRBV19 and TRBJ2-1; 7 bases are a match to TRBD1. The V gene end was trimmed by 7 bases and the J gene end by 4 bases; junction bases not matched to a gene: 7. CDR3 length equals 14 residues. Germline CDR1 LNHDA, CDR2 SQIVND (reference sequence). The CDR3 sequence is CASKRGGRYNEQFF. The DNA of the CDR3 is TGTGCCAGTAAAAGAGGGGGCAGGTACAATGAGCAGTTCTTC.

The gene calls are TRBV3-1 (or the pseudogene TRBV3-2) and TRBJ2-1; 9 bases fit TRBD2. Germline-derived CDR1 and CDR2 are LGHDT and YNNKEL (reference sequence). V lost 6 bases to trimming and J lost 15 bases; unmatched junction nucleotides: 6. The CDR3 contains 11 residues. Here the CDR3 DNA reads TGTGCCAGCAGTTTCGGGACTAGCTGGTTCTTC. It yields the protein CASSFGTSWFF.

The rearrangement uses TRBV5-5 and TRBJ2-1; a possible D gene is TRBD1 (5 bases). From germline, CDR1 is SGHKS and CDR2 YYEKEE (reference sequence). The CDR3 consists of 15 residues. The V gene lost 0 bases and the J gene lost 2 bases, with 9 bases spanning the gap. CDR3 bases: TGTGCCAGCAGCTTGGGGCAGGGCGCCTACAATGAGCAGTTCTTC. It is translated as CASSLGQGAYNEQFF.

The rearrangement links TRBV6-1 to TRBJ1-4; no definite D call. Trimming removed 2 bases at V and 14 bases at J, with 12 bases between. The germline V gene encodes CDR1 MNHNS and CDR2 SASEGT. The CDR3 extends over 12 amino acids. CDR3 residues: CASSEYTVGLFF. The DNA for the CDR3 is TGTGCCAGCAGTGAATATACGGTCGGGCTGTTTTTT.

This clone came up a few times. The chain couples TRBV5-6 to TRBJ1-2, with 9 bases that match TRBD1. J was trimmed by 5 bases and V by 4 bases; bases with no gene match: 6. The CDR3 is made up of 14 amino acids. In germline, CDR1 is SGHDT, CDR2 YYEEEE. CDR3 loop: CASSNLDRGYGYTF. The CDR3 coding sequence is TGTGCCAGCAGCAACCTGGACAGGGGATATGGCTACACCTTC.

This clone is a singleton in its sample. The gene calls are TRBV3-1 (or the pseudogene TRBV3-2) and TRBJ2-7; the match to TRBD2 covers 13 bases. The CDR3 sequence is 15 residues long. Per the germline V gene, CDR1 is LGHDT and CDR2 is YNNKEL (reference sequence). The junction had 7 bases not matched to a gene; V was cut back by 4 bases and J by 7 bases. CDR3 residues: CASSLGLAGAREQYF. CDR3 DNA: TGTGCCAGCAGCCTCGGACTAGCGGGAGCTCGTGAGCAGTACTTC.

This chain connects TRBV7-6 to TRBJ1-1; D is possibly TRBD1 (6 bases). CDR1 SGHVS and CDR2 FNYEAQ come from the germline V gene. The CDR3 runs 15 residues. V was pared by 2 bases and J by 1 base, with 11 bases between. The CDR3 nucleotides read TGTGCCAGCAGCTTAATCGGGGGGCCGAACACTGAAGCTTTCTTT. Its protein product is CASSLIGGPNTEAFF.

The chain combines TRBV6-5 with TRBJ1-2, with D maybe TRBD1 (5 bases). This CDR3 comprises 14 residues. Germline lookup yields CDR1 MNHEY and CDR2 SVGAGI. V lost 7 bases and J 3 bases, leaving 15 bases between the germline ends. DNA for the CDR3: TGTGCCAGCACCGGGGGTGTGCGGGACTATGGCTACACCTTC. Translation gives CASTGGVRDYGYTF.

V gene TRBV11-2 combines with J gene TRBJ1-2; no clear D gene. Germline V gene sequence: CDR1 SGHAT, CDR2 FQNNGV. CDR3 length: 12 residues. Trimming removed 2 bases from V and 4 bases from J, with 5 bases in between. In DNA, the CDR3 is TGTGCCAGCAGCTTATTACTCTATGGCTACACCTTC. Translated: CASSLLLYGYTF.